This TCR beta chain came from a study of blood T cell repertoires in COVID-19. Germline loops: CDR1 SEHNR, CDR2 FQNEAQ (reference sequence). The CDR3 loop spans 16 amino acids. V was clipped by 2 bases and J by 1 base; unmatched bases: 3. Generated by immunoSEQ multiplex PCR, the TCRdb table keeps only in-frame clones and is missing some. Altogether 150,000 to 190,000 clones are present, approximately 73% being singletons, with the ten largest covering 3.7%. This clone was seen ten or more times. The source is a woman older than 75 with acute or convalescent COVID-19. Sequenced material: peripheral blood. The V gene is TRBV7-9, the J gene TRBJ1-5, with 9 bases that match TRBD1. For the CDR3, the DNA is TGTGCCAGCAGCTTACTAGGGACAGGGAGCAATCAGCCCCAGCATTTT. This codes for CASSLLGTGSNQPQHF.